The 3 T cell receptor beta chains reported below all come from one sample, sequenced in a study of T cell repertoires in cytomegalovirus infection. Via MiXCR, TCRdb re-called the reads, giving one row per CDR3 protein. The sample lists hundreds of thousands of distinct CDR3 sequences; 9.6% were seen once. The sequencing sample was made of PBMCs. The receptors come from a human donor in good health (CMV status not recorded). Some clones in this sample may be carry-over from other donors' samples.

This chain links TRBV7-2 with TRBJ2-5; D gene unclear. The CDR3 runs 14 residues. Germline values: CDR1 SGHTA, CDR2 FQGNSA. The V and J ends lost 1 base and 13 bases respectively, with 19 bases between them. This chain's CDR3 is CASSLDRQKETRYF. The CDR3 DNA is TGTGCCAGCAGCTTAGACCGGCAGAAAGAGACACGGTACTTC.

This clonotype was counted at least ten times. The V gene is TRBV27, the J gene TRBJ2-7; D is uncertain. There are 15 residues in the CDR3. Germline lookup yields CDR1 MNHEY and CDR2 SMNVEV (reference sequence). The germline V and J ends were trimmed by 4 bases and 0 bases, with 13 bases remaining between them. The CDR3 loop is CASSSDAANSYEQYF. As DNA, the CDR3 is TGTGCCAGCAGTTCGGACGCCGCGAACTCCTACGAGCAGTACTTC.

CDR3 in amino acids: CASSLGTGREPQHF. The CDR3, as DNA: TGCGCCAGCAGCCTCGGGACAGGGAGGGAGCCCCAGCATTTT. The chain couples TRBV5-1 to TRBJ1-5; 9 bases are a match to TRBD1. The CDR3 runs to 14 residues. The trim removed 4 bases at V and 8 bases at J, leaving 7 bases unmatched. Germline CDR1 SGHRS, CDR2 YFSETQ.